The entry below describes one T cell receptor (beta chain). The sample belongs to a study of blood T cell repertoires in COVID-19. Background on the study: Sites across the United States, Italy and Spain contributed samples from acute and convalescent COVID-19.

Methods used by the authors: Reference gene primer amplification yielded estimated nucleated cell counts. TCRdb keeps only in-frame clones here, not all; method: immunoSEQ multiplex PCR. The V and J calls and clone size come from that table; D and trimming were worked out from the DNA. The sample has about 270,000 clones; 85% to 90% are singletons. The age range of participants was about 18 to 100 years, with residence in some 25 US areas. Cohort allocation depended upon clinical history that participants reported. Germline lookup yields CDR1 SGHDT and CDR2 YYEEEE. The CDR3 extends over 13 amino acids. Trimming stripped 0 bases from V and 0 bases from J, with 3 bases between.

The TCR originated in a woman aged 25 to 45 with acute COVID-19. The sample comprised PBMCs or T cells enriched from blood (not recorded which). This chain uses TRBV5-6 with TRBJ1-1, with unresolved D. Here the CDR3 reads CASSLELNTEAFF. The DNA for the CDR3 is TGTGCCAGCAGCTTGGAGCTGAACACTGAAGCTTTCTTT.